The 20 T cell receptor beta chains below all came from one sample that was sequenced in a study of glioma-infiltrating T cells. The iRepertoire nested amplicon-rescue multiplex PCR amplified TCR alpha and beta CDR3s from RNA. MiXCR, applied by TCRdb to the multiplex PCR reads, yields one record per CDR3 protein. Of about 380,000 distinct CDR3 sequences listed, less than 50% were seen once; the top ten hold 9.5% to 15%. The sample consisted of glioma tissue, nonneoplastic brain tissue, or PBMCs (not recorded which). The receptor set was obtained from a human donor with low-grade glioma or glioblastoma, undergoing nonglioma brain surgery, or in good health (not recorded which).

The V gene is TRBV7-2, the J gene TRBJ2-5; D uncertain. V was shortened by 1 base and J by 2 bases, with 11 bases between the two germline ends. Germline values: CDR1 SGHTA, CDR2 FQGNSA. This CDR3 contains 15 residues. CDR3 in DNA: TGTGCCAGCAGCTTAGGTGCAGGTCCACAAGAGACCCAGTACTTC. Translating it yields CASSLGAGPQETQYF.

In its sample, this clonotype was seen many times. The rearrangement joins TRBV28 to TRBJ1-5; D may be TRBD1 (6 bases). CDR3 length: 16 amino acids. The germline CDR1 and CDR2 sequences are MDHEN and SYDVKM. The V end lost 9 bases, the J end lost 7 bases, and 25 bases lay between the germline ends. CDR3 nucleotide sequence: TGTGCCAGTTCTCGACAGGAATCTTTGTTTGACCAGCCCCAGCATTTT. It codes for CASSRQESLFDQPQHF.

On this clonotype: One junction end does not reproduce the germline sequence, and a read error may be involved. This rearrangement joins TRBV7-6 to TRBJ2-3; D remains ambiguous. Germline lookup yields CDR1 SGHVS and CDR2 FNYEAQ. CDR3 size: 14 residues. The CDR3 nucleotides are TGTGCCAGCGGCTTAATACTAACGGGAGATACGCAGTATTTT. Its translation: CASGLILTGDTQYF.

In this sample, this clonotype turned up a few times. The genes are TRBV6-1 and TRBJ2-7, with 11 bases fitting TRBD2. The germline gives CDR1 MNHNS, CDR2 SASEGT. Trimming at V came to 5 bases and at J to 0 bases, leaving 9 bases not matched to a gene. The CDR3 runs 17 residues. This CDR3 is CASSNLPGTSGSYEQYF. CDR3 DNA: TGTGCCAGCAGTAACCTCCCTGGGACTAGCGGCTCCTACGAGCAGTACTTC.

The rearrangement uses TRBV27 and TRBJ2-5; D gene unclear. V gave up 2 bases and J gave up 3 bases, with 10 bases separating them. The CDR3 is 14 amino acids. The germline V gene has CDR1 MNHEY and CDR2 SMNVEV (reference sequence). CDR3: CASSLRPYEETQYF. The DNA for the CDR3 is TGTGCCAGCAGTTTACGCCCGTACGAAGAGACCCAGTACTTC.

The chain combines TRBV9 with TRBJ2-7, with 14 bases matching TRBD2. V lost 0 bases to trimming and J lost 5 bases; unmatched junction nucleotides: 4. The CDR3 sequence is 16 residues long. Germline assignment: CDR1 SGDLS and CDR2 YYNGEE. CDR3 in DNA: TGTGCCAGCAGCGTAGCTGGACTAGCGGGAGGTGACGAGCAGTACTTC. Its protein is CASSVAGLAGGDEQYF.

Points on this clonotype: One end of the junction is discordant with germline, which a read error may explain. The rearrangement links TRBV19 to TRBJ1-3; a weak D match, TRBD1 (5 bases). In germline, CDR1 is LNHDA, CDR2 SQIVND (reference sequence). This CDR3 is 14 amino acids long. CDR3 sequence: CASRNRITGNTIYF. Here the CDR3 DNA reads TGTGCTAGTAGGAACAGGATCACTGGAAACACCATATATTTT.

This clonotype was detected ten times or more. The chain joins TRBV20-1 to TRBJ1-5; D remains unclear. This CDR3 has 12 residues. CDR1 is DFQATT, CDR2 SNEGSKA, per germline (reference sequence). V gave up 5 bases and J gave up 3 bases, with 8 bases separating them. Here the CDR3 reads CSAGSNNQPQHF. The DNA of the CDR3 is TGCAGTGCTGGCTCAAACAATCAGCCCCAGCATTTT.

Notes on this clonotype: A much larger clone differs by one base, so this may be a read error. The chain recombines TRBV6-2 or TRBV6-3 with TRBJ2-7; D is perhaps TRBD2 (6 bases). Trimming shortened V by 10 bases and J by 4 bases, and 20 bases separated the two germline ends. Germline CDR1 MNHEY, CDR2 SVGEGT. The CDR3 extends over 14 amino acids. The CDR3 sequence is CATKDGTRTYEQYF. The CDR3 coding sequence is TGTGCCACCAAGGACGGGACTCGGACTTACGAGCAGTACTTC.

On this clonotype: This clone may be a read error of a much larger clone one base away. This sequence joins TRBV6-2 or TRBV6-3 and TRBJ2-1, with 9 bases fitting TRBD2. The trim removed 2 bases at V and 5 bases at J, leaving 13 bases unmatched. Germline CDR1 and CDR2: MNHEY and SVGEGT. CDR3 length: 18 residues. For the CDR3, the DNA is TGTGCCAGCAGTTACACGTTGTCCACGGCTAGCGGGAACAATGAGCAGTTCTTC. Translated, it gives CASSYTLSTASGNNEQFF.

Points on this clonotype: This could be a read error, since a much larger clone is one nucleotide away. The chain joins TRBV20-1 to TRBJ2-3, with D tentatively TRBD1 or TRBD2 (5 bases each). Germline values: CDR1 DFQATT, CDR2 SNEGSKA (reference sequence). The V gene lost 0 bases and the J gene lost 2 bases, with 9 bases spanning the gap. This CDR3 contains 14 residues. The CDR3 region is CSAREGDLTDTQYF. DNA of the CDR3: TGCAGTGCTAGAGAGGGGGACCTCACAGATACGCAGTATTTT.

V and J are TRBV29-1 and TRBJ2-1, with TRBD2 matching 8 bases. The CDR3 runs 14 residues. With V trimmed by 7 bases and J by 5 bases, 10 bases remained unmatched. Per germline, CDR1 SQVTM and CDR2 ANQGSEA. CDR3 sequence: CSAPGGRRDNEQFF. The CDR3, as DNA: TGCAGCGCCCCGGGCGGGAGGCGAGACAATGAGCAGTTCTTC.

Many counts were recorded for this clonotype. The J gene is TRBJ2-5, the V gene TRBV27; D may correspond to TRBD1 or TRBD2 (5 bases each). CDR1 is MNHEY, CDR2 SMNVEV, per germline (reference sequence). The CDR3 is made up of 14 amino acids. Trimming removed 5 bases from V and 4 bases from J, with 14 bases in between. CDR3 sequence: CASSLGTVGETQYF. The CDR3 bases are TGTGCCAGCAGTCTCGGGACGGTTGGAGAGACCCAGTACTTC.

Notes on this clonotype: Since a much larger clone is just one base distant, this may be a read error. V is TRBV6-2 or TRBV6-3 and J is TRBJ2-1; 8 bases map to TRBD1. Germline CDR1 is MNHEY and CDR2 is SVGEGT. This CDR3 has 15 residues. CDR3 sequence: CASSGAQGGGNEKFF. CDR3 bases: TGTGCCAGCAGTGGTGCACAGGGGGGTGGGAATGAGAAGTTCTTC.

The chain links TRBV28 to TRBJ2-1, with TRBD2 identical over 8 bases. V shed 4 bases and J 3 bases; nucleotides not matched to a gene: 8. The CDR3 runs 16 residues. CDR1 MDHEN and CDR2 SYDVKM come from the germline V gene. CDR3 sequence reads: CASSSPTGGGYNEQFF. For the CDR3, the DNA is TGTGCCAGCAGTTCCCCCACGGGAGGGGGCTACAATGAGCAGTTCTTC.

On this clonotype itself: Being one base from a much bigger clone, this may be a read error. The chain recombines TRBV27 with TRBJ2-1, with D unclear. V was pared by 6 bases and J by 0 bases, with 12 bases between. The CDR3 runs 15 residues. Germline CDR1 and CDR2: MNHEY and SMNVEV (reference sequence). DNA for the CDR3: TGTGCCAGCAGGCGTAGCAGGAGCTCCTACAATGAGCAGTTCTTC. Amino acids: CASRRSRSSYNEQFF.

This clonotype has ten or more counts. The rearrangement links TRBV6-2 or TRBV6-3 to TRBJ2-7; a possible D gene is TRBD2 (6 bases). The CDR3 has 16 amino acids. V lost 5 bases and J 2 bases, leaving 19 bases between the germline ends. Germline CDR1 is MNHEY and CDR2 is SVGEGT. CDR3 bases: TGTGCCAGCAGTCGAAAACCTAGCGCCAAGCCCTACGAGCAGTACTTC. Translated: CASSRKPSAKPYEQYF.

The chain carries TRBV5-1 and TRBJ2-1; the match to TRBD2 covers 9 bases. This CDR3 spans 14 amino acids. V lost 4 bases, J lost 8 bases, and 7 bases stayed unmatched. The V gene's germline CDR1 is SGHRS and CDR2 YFSETQ. The CDR3 region has the DNA TGCGCCAGCAGCCTCAAGCGGGGGGAGGATGAGCAGTTCTTC. Protein: CASSLKRGEDEQFF. Filled out from reference TRBV5-1 and TRBJ2-1, the complete variable domain reads KAGVTQTPRYLIKTRGQQVTLSCSPISGHRSVSWYQQTPGQGLQFLFEYFSETQRNKGNFPGRFSGRQFSNSRSEMNVSTLELGDSALYLCASSLKRGEDEQFFGPGTRLTVL.

For this clonotype: This may be a read error: a much more frequent sequence differs by one nucleotide. The chain links TRBV27 to TRBJ2-5; D uncertain. The CDR3 has 14 residues. The V gene's germline CDR1 is MNHEY and CDR2 SMNVEV (reference sequence). Written as DNA, the CDR3 is TGTGACAGCAGTCCGAGGCCCCCCGGAGAGACCCAGTACTTC. Amino acid sequence: CDSSPRPPGETQYF.

The rearrangement links TRBV15 to TRBJ2-7, with 8 nucleotides matching TRBD1. Germline CDR1 is LNHNV and CDR2 is YYDKDF (reference sequence). The CDR3 is made up of 17 amino acids. V shed 0 bases and J 3 bases; nucleotides not matched to a gene: 10. The CDR3 sequence is CATSRDPPGQGGYEQYF. The CDR3 nucleotides read TGTGCCACCAGCAGAGATCCTCCCGGACAGGGTGGCTACGAGCAGTACTTC. Full variable domain (outside the CDR3, taken from reference TRBV15 and TRBJ2-7): DAMVIQNPRYQVTQFGKPVTLSCSQTLNHNVMYWYQQKSSQAPKLLFHYYDKDFNNEADTPDNFQSRRPNTSFCFLDIRSPGLGDTAMYLCATSRDPPGQGGYEQYFGPGTRLTVT.